This TCR beta chain appears in the sequencing data of a study of T cell responses to AZD1222 COVID-19 vaccine. Study-wide points: All repertoire sampling was performed exclusively after the peak T cell response.

As for this clone: No antigen is known for it.

Germline lookup yields CDR1 DFQATT and CDR2 SNEGSKA (reference sequence). The V and J ends lost 3 bases and 3 bases respectively, with 24 bases between them. The CDR3 is made up of 17 amino acids. Assay used: immunoSEQ multiplex PCR; TCRdb lists only in-frame clones, some missing. The data show about 190,000 clones, just over 90% seen once. Sequencing was performed on peripheral blood, taken on day 0 of AZD1222 vaccination. J is TRBJ2-7 and V is TRBV20-1; maybe TRBD1 (6 bases). The clonotype comes from an adult in good health. CDR3 amino acids: CSASSSGVGRGYYEQYF. DNA of the CDR3: TGCAGTGCTAGTTCTTCTGGGGTCGGCAGGGGATACTACGAGCAGTACTTC.